This T cell receptor (beta chain) was identified during a study of blood T cell repertoires in COVID-19. Across the study: The analysed material was cDNA or gDNA that came from T cells, B-cell-depleted T cells, or PBMCs.

In its sample, this clone was seen once. In germline, CDR1 is LNHDA, CDR2 SQIVND (reference sequence). The CDR3 has 16 amino acids. The ends lost 5 bases at V and 5 bases at J; junction bases unmatched: 7. Assay used: immunoSEQ multiplex PCR; TCRdb lists only in-frame clones, some missing. Seen here are approximately 170,000 clones, about 89% observed once, and the top ten hold about 3.5%. Sequenced sample: peripheral blood. The rearrangement joins TRBV19 to TRBJ2-5; 14 positions agree with TRBD2. The origin of this receptor is a man between 70 and 80 years old with acute or convalescent COVID-19. CDR3 DNA sequence: TGTGCCAGTAGTCCGGGACTAGCGGGGGATTGGGAGACCCAGTACTTC. This gives the protein CASSPGLAGDWETQYF.